Given below is one T cell receptor beta chain in context. The data were obtained in a study of blood T cell repertoires in COVID-19. Whole-study context: Nucleic acid was either cDNA or gDNA, and it came from T cells, B-cell-depleted T cells, or PBMCs.

Assay: immunoSEQ multiplex PCR; the TCRdb copy retains only in-frame clones and omits some. The table shows about 66,000 clones, with around 88% occurring only once. V dropped 2 bases and J dropped 1 base, with 6 bases sitting between them. The CDR3 spans 14 residues. Germline-derived CDR1 and CDR2 are KGHSH and LQKENI. The chain combines TRBV18 with TRBJ1-3, with a tentative D call TRBD1 (6 bases). The source material was peripheral blood. The source of this sequence is a woman between 65 and 79 years old with acute or convalescent COVID-19. The CDR3 reads CASSPTGSGNTIYF. The CDR3 DNA sequence: TGTGCCAGCTCACCAACAGGGTCTGGAAACACCATATATTTT.